The 19 T cell receptor beta chains below were found in one sample sequenced in a study of memory CD4+ T cells and cytomegalovirus serostatus. The method was immunoSEQ multiplex PCR; TCRdb's version includes in-frame clones alone and lacks a portion of them. The sample consists of 45,000 to 60,000 clones, 75% to 85% of them appearing once. The sort gate was single viable CD3+CD4+CD8-CD45RO+ cells for memory CD4+ T cells. Sequenced sample: memory CD4+ T cells from blood. These receptors all stem from an adult in good health and CMV-seronegative.

This clone has only one observation. The chain recombines TRBV5-6 with TRBJ1-6; no clear D gene. Between the trimmed V and J ends, which lost 0 bases and 8 bases, there was a span of 9 bases. CDR1 and CDR2 (germline): SGHDT, YYEEEE. The CDR3 totals 14 residues. The chain's CDR3 is CASSLGTEHSPLHF. For the CDR3, the DNA is TGTGCCAGCAGCTTGGGAACTGAACATTCACCCCTCCACTTT.

This chain joins TRBV28 and TRBJ2-2, with a possible D match to TRBD2 (5 bases). The CDR3 is made up of 14 amino acids. Germline V gene sequence: CDR1 MDHEN, CDR2 SYDVKM. Trimming cost V 8 bases and J 6 bases, with 16 bases left between them. The CDR3 sequence is CASLSEPRSGELFF. In nucleotides, the CDR3 is TGTGCCAGCCTTAGCGAGCCGAGGTCCGGGGAGCTGTTTTTT.

This clone was counted a few times. Distinct nucleotide sequences in the sample also encode this CDR3. The V call is TRBV2, the J call TRBJ1-4; tentative D call: TRBD1 (6 bases). V was cut by 8 bases and J by 4 bases, with 11 bases left in between. The CDR3 contains 13 residues. CDR1 SNHLY and CDR2 FYNNEI come from the germline V gene. The CDR3 nucleotides read TGTGCCAGCCGGGGGGGGCTTAATGAAAAACTGTTTTTT. Translated, it gives CASRGGLNEKLFF. Complete variable domain (other parts from reference TRBV2 and TRBJ1-4): EPEVTQTPSHQVTQMGQEVILRCVPISNHLYFYWYRQILGQKVEFLVSFYNNEISEKSEIFDDQFSVERPDGSNFTLKIRSTKLEDSAMYFCASRGGLNEKLFFGSGTQLSVL.

A few counts support this clone. At one end, the junction sequence differs from germline, possibly due to a read error. The chain recombines TRBV28 with TRBJ2-7; no firm D call. The CDR3 totals 15 residues. Germline values: CDR1 MDHEN, CDR2 SYDVKM. The CDR3 bases are TGTGCCAGCAGTTTTATGTTGGGCCGCCGGTCCGAGGAGTACTTC. This sequence encodes CASSFMLGRRSEEYF.

The V and J genes are TRBV7-9 and TRBJ2-7, with D possibly matching TRBD2 (6 bases). The CDR3 loop spans 15 amino acids. The V gene's germline CDR1 is SEHNR and CDR2 FQNEAQ (reference sequence). V was clipped by 1 base and J by 1 base, with 11 bases between them. DNA of the CDR3: TGTGCCAGCAGCTTAGGGAGGGCAAGGTCCTACGAGCAGTACTTC. It is translated as CASSLGRARSYEQYF.

The chain carries TRBV9 and TRBJ2-5; D is ambiguous. Trimming shortened V by 0 bases and J by 4 bases, and 7 bases separated the two germline ends. CDR3 length: 13 amino acids. Germline V gene sequence: CDR1 SGDLS, CDR2 YYNGEE. The CDR3 sequence: CASSVGVGETQYF. The CDR3 DNA sequence: TGTGCCAGCAGCGTAGGTGTGGGAGAGACCCAGTACTTC. Full variable domain (outside the CDR3, taken from reference TRBV9 and TRBJ2-5): DSGVTQTPKHLITATGQRVTLRCSPRSGDLSVYWYQQSLDQGLQFLIQYYNGEERAKGNILERFSAQQFPDLHSELNLSSLELGDSALYFCASSVGVGETQYFGPGTRLLVL.

V gene TRBV11-2 combines with J gene TRBJ2-5; D not certain. Germline V gene data show CDR1 as SGHAT and CDR2 as FQNNGV. V lost 5 bases and J lost 4, with 8 bases in between. The length of the CDR3 is 12 residues. For the CDR3, the DNA is TGTGCCAGCAGCCCATCAACAGAGACCCAGTACTTC. This codes for CASSPSTETQYF. Variable domain in full (rest from reference TRBV11-2 and TRBJ2-5): EAGVAQSPRYKIIEKRQSVAFWCNPISGHATLYWYQQILGQGPKLLIQFQNNGVVDDSQLPKDRFSAERLKGVDSTLKIQPAKLEDSAVYLCASSPSTETQYFGPGTRLLVL.

This sequence joins TRBV27 and TRBJ2-3; TRBD2 is a possible D gene (5 bases). Germline CDR1 and CDR2: MNHEY and SMNVEV (reference sequence). The CDR3 covers 20 residues. V dropped 1 base and J dropped 0 bases, with 23 bases sitting between them. The CDR3 sequence is CASSLWVLIKTSISTDTQYF. In DNA, the CDR3 is TGTGCCAGCAGTTTATGGGTCCTTATAAAAACTAGTATCAGCACAGATACGCAGTATTTT.

The chain employs TRBV5-4 and TRBJ1-4; the match to TRBD1 covers 11 bases. V lost 1 base, J lost 0 bases, and 2 bases stayed unmatched. This CDR3 region has 17 residues. Germline V lookup: CDR1 SGHNT, CDR2 YYREEE (reference sequence). CDR3 protein: CASSLTGQGATNEKLFF. DNA for the CDR3: TGTGCCAGCAGCTTGACGGGACAGGGGGCAACTAATGAAAAACTGTTTTTT.

The chain joins TRBV27 to TRBJ2-1; D might be TRBD1 or TRBD2, each matching 5 bases. Trimming stripped 3 bases from V and 5 bases from J, with 11 bases between. CDR1 and CDR2 from the germline V gene are MNHEY and SMNVEV (reference sequence). This CDR3 is built from 14 residues. The CDR3 region has the DNA TGTGCCAGCAGTTTCTCCAGGGACCACAATGAGCAGTTCTTC. This codes for CASSFSRDHNEQFF.

This clone was seen only once. The J gene is TRBJ2-2, the V gene TRBV6-5, with 8 bases lining up with TRBD1. The CDR3 spans 14 residues. V shed 6 bases, J shed 1 base, and the junction held 1 base outside the gene matches. The germline gives CDR1 MNHEY, CDR2 SVGAGI. This CDR3 is CASRGQGNTGELFF. The CDR3 DNA follows: TGTGCCAGCAGAGGACAGGGGAACACCGGGGAGCTGTTTTTT.

This clone occurred once. The J gene is TRBJ2-3, the V gene TRBV5-4; 10 bases fit TRBD1. Germline lookup yields CDR1 SGHNT and CDR2 YYREEE (reference sequence). The V segment lost 4 bases and the J segment 8 bases; nucleotides outside the gene matches: 10. The CDR3 loop spans 15 amino acids. CDR3 nucleotide sequence: TGTGCCAGCAGCGTGGACAGGGGGGTTCGAAGTACGCAGTATTTT. As protein: CASSVDRGVRSTQYF. Full variable domain (outside the CDR3, taken from reference TRBV5-4 and TRBJ2-3): ETGVTQSPTHLIKTRGQQVTLRCSSQSGHNTVSWYQQALGQGPQFIFQYYREEENGRGNFPPRFSGLQFPNYSSELNVNALELDDSALYLCASSVDRGVRSTQYFGPGTRLTVL.

The DNA for the CDR3 is TGCGCCAGCAGCTTACAGGGAGGTAATGAAAAACTGTTTTTT. This translates into CASSLQGGNEKLFF. This chain connects TRBV5-1 to TRBJ1-4, with D perhaps matching TRBD1 (6 bases). Germline CDR1 and CDR2: SGHRS and YFSETQ. Trimming removed 2 bases from V and 4 bases from J, with 9 bases in between. The CDR3 totals 14 residues.

The chain uses TRBV7-3 and TRBJ2-7, with D possibly TRBD2 on 6 matching bases. V lost 5 bases and J lost 2, with 16 bases in between. CDR3 length: 15 amino acids. Germline V CDR1 and CDR2: SGHTA, FQGTGA. CDR3 in amino acids: CASSLQPGGTYEQYF. CDR3 sequence (DNA): TGTGCCAGCAGCCTACAACCGGGCGGGACCTACGAGCAGTACTTC.

This chain uses TRBV5-6 with TRBJ1-2; D uncertain. This CDR3 has 12 amino acids. CDR1 and CDR2 from the germline V gene are SGHDT and YYEEEE. Trimming took 1 base from V and 4 from J, leaving 5 bases between them. The CDR3 region is CASSLKGYGYTF. The CDR3 DNA reads TGTGCCAGCAGCTTGAAGGGCTATGGCTACACCTTC. The entire variable domain, with the rest obtained from reference TRBV5-6 and TRBJ1-2, is as follows: DAGVTQSPTHLIKTRGQQVTLRCSPKSGHDTVSWYQQALGQGPQFIFQYYEEEERQRGNFPDRFSGHQFPNYSSELNVNALLLGDSALYLCASSLKGYGYTFGSGTRLTVV.

The chain couples TRBV4-1 to TRBJ2-1; 10 nucleotides match TRBD2. The CDR3 consists of 17 residues. The germline V gene has CDR1 MGHRA and CDR2 YSYEKL. The ends lost 0 bases at V and 8 bases at J; junction bases unmatched: 10. The CDR3 DNA reads as TGCGCCAGCAGCCAAGATCTGGGGACTAGCGACTGGGATGAGCAGTTCTTC. Encoded protein: CASSQDLGTSDWDEQFF.

The table lists this clone with a count of one. The chain uses TRBV4-1 and TRBJ2-3; D not resolved. The CDR3 sequence is 14 residues long. Germline lookup yields CDR1 MGHRA and CDR2 YSYEKL. With 0 bases removed from V and 0 bases from J, the gap between germline ends came to 4 bases. CDR3 loop: CASSQDHSTDTQYF. CDR3 nucleotide sequence: TGCGCCAGCAGCCAAGATCACAGCACAGATACGCAGTATTTT.

The gene calls are TRBV4-1 and TRBJ2-1; D might be TRBD1 or TRBD2, each matching 6 bases. The germline V and J ends were trimmed by 4 bases and 3 bases, with 10 bases remaining between them. Germline V gene data show CDR1 as MGHRA and CDR2 as YSYEKL. The CDR3 spans 14 residues. CDR3 in amino acids: CASSLGGGYNEQFF. The CDR3 bases are TGCGCCAGCAGCCTCGGGGGCGGCTACAATGAGCAGTTCTTC.

The V gene is TRBV18, the J gene TRBJ2-5; D possibly corresponds to TRBD2 (6 bases). The CDR3 covers 17 residues. The germline V and J ends were trimmed by 2 bases and 0 bases, with 16 bases remaining between them. Germline lookup yields CDR1 KGHSH and CDR2 LQKENI. CDR3 coding DNA: TGTGCCAGCTCACCAATAAGTACGGGAGCATACCAAGAGACCCAGTACTTC. This sequence encodes CASSPISTGAYQETQYF.